This T cell receptor beta chain was observed in a study of PD-L1 blockade in urothelial cancer. As for the study in general: A median blood sample held about 140,000 T cells and approximately 84,000 unique TCRs.

Sequencing was performed with immunoSEQ multiplex PCR; in TCRdb, only in-frame clones are kept and a portion is missing. The sample includes 50,000 or so clones, about four fifths of them seen just once. The ends lost 6 bases at V and 3 bases at J; junction bases unmatched: 10. The CDR3 loop spans 14 amino acids. Germline lookup yields CDR1 SQVTM and CDR2 ANQGSEA. This TCR derives from a man in his 70s with urothelial cancer. This chain joins TRBV29-1 and TRBJ2-5; TRBD1 matches 7 bases. The sequencing used PBMCs, collected around atezolizumab (anti-PD-L1) treatment. The DNA for the CDR3 is TGCAGCGTCTCCGGGACAGAGACTGAAGAGACCCAGTACTTC. Its translation: CSVSGTETEETQYF.